The 12 T cell receptor beta chains reported below all come from one sample, sequenced in a study of Graves' ophthalmopathy and Graves' hyperthyroidism. Amplification from RNA transcripts yielded the TCR beta CDR3 regions. The authors performed first-round RT-PCR with HTBI primers and then a second-round multiplex PCR. TCRdb used MiXCR to reprocess the multiplex PCR reads, holding one entry per CDR3 protein. The sample shows roughly 400,000 distinct CDR3 sequences, 15% to 20% of them seen only once. Source material: peripheral blood. These receptors all stem from an adult woman with stable Graves' hyperthyroidism.

This clonotype was observed at least ten times. The CDR3, as DNA: TGTGCCATCAGTGAGGTAGACAGGGGGCTCGAGCAGTACTTC. Translated: CAISEVDRGLEQYF. V gene TRBV10-3 combines with J gene TRBJ2-7; 10 positions agree with TRBD1. After removal of 2 bases from V and 6 bases from J, the junction contained 4 bases not matched to a gene. This CDR3 comprises 14 residues. Germline-derived CDR1 and CDR2 are ENHRY and SYGVKD.

Worth noting for this clonotype: A single base separates this from a much larger clone, so it may be a read error. The rearrangement links TRBV5-6 to TRBJ1-1; D possibly corresponds to TRBD1 (5 bases). Trimming took off 1 base at V and 3 bases at J, with 13 bases between the two ends. The germline CDR1 and CDR2 sequences are SGHDT and YYEEEE. The CDR3 length is 15 residues. CDR3 nucleotides: TGTGCCAGCAGCTTGCATGGACATCGGGACACTGAAGCTTTCTTT. Its protein product is CASSLHGHRDTEAFF. The variable domain in full, with the rest retrieved from reference TRBV5-6 and TRBJ1-1, is DAGVTQSPTHLIKTRGQQVTLRCSPKSGHDTVSWYQQALGQGPQFIFQYYEEEERQRGNFPDRFSGHQFPNYSSELNVNALLLGDSALYLCASSLHGHRDTEAFFGQGTRLTVV.

Many counts were recorded for this clonotype. This chain joins TRBV5-1 and TRBJ2-7; weak D call: TRBD2 (5 bases). CDR1 is SGHRS and CDR2 is YFSETQ in the germline V gene. V dropped 4 bases and J dropped 1 base, with 9 bases sitting between them. The CDR3 runs 13 residues. DNA for the CDR3: TGCGCCAGCAGCCTGACTATGTCCTACGAGCAGTACTTC. Its protein is CASSLTMSYEQYF.

This clonotype was counted many times. The chain combines TRBV27 with TRBJ1-1; D may be TRBD1 (6 bases). The CDR3 length is 15 residues. V lost 6 bases to trimming and J lost 2 bases, with 16 bases between them. Germline loops: CDR1 MNHEY, CDR2 SMNVEV (reference sequence). CDR3 sequence: CASRAGQWANTEAFF. CDR3 sequence (DNA): TGTGCCAGCAGGGCTGGACAGTGGGCTAACACTGAAGCTTTCTTT.

This clonotype was seen at least ten times. V gene TRBV6-2 or TRBV6-3 combines with J gene TRBJ2-5; tentatively, D is TRBD2 (6 bases). Germline CDR1 reads MNHEY; CDR2 reads SVGEGT. The length of the CDR3 is 15 residues. Trimming took 2 bases from V and 5 from J, leaving 15 bases between them. Here the CDR3 reads CASSYLGTGGETQYF. The CDR3 DNA sequence: TGTGCCAGCAGTTACCTGGGGACTGGCGGGGAGACCCAGTACTTC.

This clonotype appeared many times. The gene calls are TRBV20-1 and TRBJ1-5; perhaps TRBD1 as D (5 bases). Germline V CDR1 and CDR2: DFQATT, SNEGSKA (reference sequence). V was pared by 3 bases and J by 1 base, with 13 bases between. The CDR3 sequence is 15 residues long. CDR3: CSASPFRGSNQPQHF. The CDR3 bases are TGCAGTGCTAGCCCTTTTCGGGGGAGCAATCAGCCCCAGCATTTT.

This clonotype was seen ten or more times. In DNA, the CDR3 is TGTGCCAGCAGTTTATATGTTAGCTATAATTCACCCCTCCACTTT. Protein sequence: CASSLYVSYNSPLHF. The chain employs TRBV28 and TRBJ1-6; D call uncertain. Per germline, CDR1 MDHEN and CDR2 SYDVKM. The CDR3 runs 15 residues. V lost 1 base and J lost 3, with 7 bases in between.

The chain carries TRBV5-1 and TRBJ2-7, with D perhaps TRBD2 (6 bases). This CDR3 is built from 13 residues. Germline CDR1 reads SGHRS; CDR2 reads YFSETQ. V lost 4 bases to trimming and J lost 9 bases, with 17 bases between them. The DNA of the CDR3 is TGCGCCAGCAGCGGCGGGGAAGGAACGAGGCAGTACTTC. This gives the protein CASSGGEGTRQYF.

The table lists this clonotype with many counts. The chain joins TRBV6-1 to TRBJ2-7, with 12 bases lining up with TRBD2. The CDR3 length is 15 residues. Germline V lookup: CDR1 MNHNS, CDR2 SASEGT. The V and J ends lost 4 bases and 3 bases, in that order; junction bases with no gene match: 4. CDR3 in DNA: TGTGCCAGCAGTGTGACTAGCGGGAGCGACTACGAGCAGTACTTC. Residues: CASSVTSGSDYEQYF.

This clonotype was seen ten or more times. The rearrangement links TRBV28 to TRBJ2-7; D remains unclear. The germline gives CDR1 MDHEN, CDR2 SYDVKM. This CDR3 is 15 amino acids long. V lost 5 bases and J lost 0, with 14 bases in between. The CDR3 region has the DNA TGTGCCAGCAGTCTCCTCCCTTCTAGCTCCTACGAGCAGTACTTC. Residues: CASSLLPSSSYEQYF.

This clonotype was counted a few times. The chain uses TRBV5-1 and TRBJ2-5, with no clear D. The V and J ends lost 3 bases and 5 bases respectively, with 11 bases between them. The CDR3 extends over 13 amino acids. Germline V gene sequence: CDR1 SGHRS, CDR2 YFSETQ. CDR3 nucleotides: TGCGCCAGCAGCTACCCCCGGCAGGAGACCCAGTACTTC. It translates to CASSYPRQETQYF.

This sequence joins TRBV3-1 and TRBJ1-5; 8 positions match TRBD1. The length of the CDR3 is 17 residues. V was pared by 4 bases and J by 2 bases, with 10 bases of the junction left unmatched. The germline gives CDR1 LGHDT, CDR2 YNNKEL (reference sequence). CDR3 nucleotide sequence: TGTGCCAGCAGCCCAGGGGGCTTAAAGGAGGGCAATCAGCCCCAGCATTTT. It encodes CASSPGGLKEGNQPQHF. The complete variable domain, with remaining parts taken from reference TRBV3-1 and TRBJ1-5, reads DTAVSQTPKYLVTQMGNDKSIKCEQNLGHDTMYWYKQDSKKFLKIMFSYNNKELIINETVPNRFSPKSPDKAHLNLHINSLELGDSAVYFCASSPGGLKEGNQPQHFGDGTRLSIL.